This paragraph reports one TCR beta chain. These data originate in a study of control samples from healthy donors and cancer patients. CDR1 is MDHEN, CDR2 SYDVKM, per germline. V lost 5 bases and J 7 bases, leaving 14 bases between the germline ends. The CDR3 extends over 13 amino acids. Assay used: immunoSEQ multiplex PCR; TCRdb lists only in-frame clones, some missing. The sample comprises around 90,000 clones, around four fifths of which are singletons, and 19% rests with the top ten. The clonotype was recovered from a man younger than 40 in good health. The chain has TRBV28 and TRBJ1-2; D unresolved. The sequencing sample was made of blood. The CDR3 DNA is TGTGCCAGCAGTCCGAACCGATACAGTGGCTACACCTTC. Its protein product is CASSPNRYSGYTF.